These T cell receptor beta chains were read from a single sample in a study of identical twins. TCRdb ran MiXCR on the 5' RACE reads and lists one entry per CDR3 protein. The sample holds about 100,000 distinct CDR3 sequences, under 6.5% seen once. The sample taken for sequencing was memory T cells sorted from blood. The receptors stem from a woman between 50 and 59 years old in good health. The CDR3 runs from the conserved cysteine through the conserved F or W.

v_call: TRBV27
j_call: TRBJ2-7
cdr3_aa: CASSVGTRYEQYF

v_call: TRBV7-2
j_call: TRBJ2-1
cdr3_aa: CASSLVGAGEFNEQFF

v_call: TRBV7-2
j_call: TRBJ2-1
cdr3_aa: CASSLTNLGEQFF

v_call: TRBV11-1
j_call: TRBJ2-5
cdr3_aa: CASSLEARGYQETQYF

v_call: TRBV12-3/TRBV12-4
j_call: TRBJ2-1
cdr3_aa: CASSPGLAGGNEQFF

v_call: TRBV5-1
j_call: TRBJ2-1
cdr3_aa: CASSPGGNEQFF

v_call: TRBV5-1
j_call: TRBJ2-1
cdr3_aa: CASSWGLAGVDEQFF

v_call: TRBV7-9
j_call: TRBJ2-3
cdr3_aa: CASGLTSGRGDTQYF

v_call: TRBV18
j_call: TRBJ2-1
cdr3_aa: CASSPPRTGSYNEQFF

v_call: TRBV12-3/TRBV12-4
j_call: TRBJ2-3
cdr3_aa: CATARRETDTQYF

v_call: TRBV5-1
j_call: TRBJ2-1
cdr3_aa: CASSTTSGAPNEQFF

v_call: TRBV3-1
j_call: TRBJ1-1
cdr3_aa: CASSQVRWDSHAFF

v_call: TRBV23-1
j_call: TRBJ2-7
cdr3_aa: CASSQSNGLIFDEQYF

v_call: TRBV4-1
j_call: TRBJ1-1
cdr3_aa: CASSQPGDWEVTEAFF

v_call: TRBV12-3/TRBV12-4
j_call: TRBJ2-3
cdr3_aa: CASSLARLAGNTDTQYF

v_call: TRBV12-3/TRBV12-4
j_call: TRBJ2-2
cdr3_aa: CASSLAGVNTGELFF

v_call: TRBV2
j_call: TRBJ1-5
cdr3_aa: CASSVVRGQPQHF

v_call: TRBV12-3/TRBV12-4
j_call: TRBJ1-6
cdr3_aa: CASSFQGAPLHF

v_call: TRBV7-6
j_call: TRBJ2-2
cdr3_aa: CASSSEYFVTGELFF

v_call: TRBV5-4
j_call: TRBJ1-3
cdr3_aa: CASSSDIQGTIYF

v_call: TRBV11-2
j_call: TRBJ1-5
cdr3_aa: CASSLGGAGQPQHF

v_call: TRBV6-2/TRBV6-3
j_call: TRBJ1-2
cdr3_aa: CASRPQGLGYTF

v_call: TRBV10-3
j_call: TRBJ1-1
cdr3_aa: CAISGQSLNTEAFF

v_call: TRBV10-2
j_call: TRBJ1-5
cdr3_aa: CASSDNPGQPQHF

v_call: TRBV7-9
j_call: TRBJ2-2
cdr3_aa: CASSLTTGAWRTGELFF

v_call: TRBV24-1
j_call: TRBJ1-5
cdr3_aa: CATSDSKDEQPQHF

v_call: TRBV7-9
j_call: TRBJ2-7
cdr3_aa: CASSLGPGGDGSREQYF

v_call: TRBV20-1
j_call: TRBJ2-3
cdr3_aa: CSARLPAGGPISTDTQYF

v_call: TRBV12-3/TRBV12-4
j_call: TRBJ1-1
cdr3_aa: CASNTSGKKAFF

v_call: TRBV12-3/TRBV12-4
j_call: TRBJ1-5
cdr3_aa: CASSVTGENQPQHF

v_call: TRBV2
j_call: TRBJ2-7
cdr3_aa: CASRQGSSAGYEQYF

v_call: TRBV5-6
j_call: TRBJ2-3
cdr3_aa: CASNPDADTDTQYF

v_call: TRBV12-3/TRBV12-4
j_call: TRBJ2-6
cdr3_aa: CASSFTGTGGSSGANVLTF

v_call: TRBV24-1
j_call: TRBJ2-1
cdr3_aa: CATSDPGQGQFF

v_call: TRBV6-1
j_call: TRBJ2-3
cdr3_aa: CASSEVADTQYF

v_call: TRBV27
j_call: TRBJ2-2
cdr3_aa: CASSPAGLAGPTGGELFF

v_call: TRBV5-1
j_call: TRBJ2-3
cdr3_aa: CASSKASTLDTQYF

v_call: TRBV12-3/TRBV12-4
j_call: TRBJ2-1
cdr3_aa: CASSTGTAGGNEQFF

v_call: TRBV6-6
j_call: TRBJ2-1
cdr3_aa: CASSYAPQFF

v_call: TRBV6-1
j_call: TRBJ2-3
cdr3_aa: CARSGQGITDTQYF

v_call: TRBV6-6
j_call: TRBJ2-1
cdr3_aa: CASSWGQGHLLPWFF

v_call: TRBV5-1
j_call: TRBJ2-1
cdr3_aa: CASSTGTRGNEQFF

v_call: TRBV7-9
j_call: TRBJ1-1
cdr3_aa: CASSVLAEAFF

v_call: TRBV12-3/TRBV12-4
j_call: TRBJ2-5
cdr3_aa: CASGTMRLETQYF

v_call: TRBV7-8
j_call: TRBJ2-3
cdr3_aa: CASSHTSGRILGTDTQYF

v_call: TRBV12-3/TRBV12-4
j_call: TRBJ1-2
cdr3_aa: CASRNTGQGMDGYTF

v_call: TRBV28
j_call: TRBJ2-5
cdr3_aa: CASNEPGGSQETQYF

v_call: TRBV20-1
j_call: TRBJ2-3
cdr3_aa: CSARSSGRNTDTQYF

v_call: TRBV6-1
j_call: TRBJ2-7
cdr3_aa: CASSSQQVSYEQYF